This T cell receptor (beta chain) was captured by sequencing in a study of siplizumab effects on memory and regulatory T cells (dated by TCRdb to about 2019). In the study overall: The study examined how the anti-CD2 antibody siplizumab affects alloreactive T-cell subsets in allogeneic mixed lymphocyte reactions built from human PBMCs.

Here is what the overall study found, with its caveats: Sequences below about 10^-5 frequency were poorly captured, so only a minor fraction of alloreactive clones could be mapped to unstimulated subsets. Whether proliferating Tregs from siplizumab cultures were suppressive was not functionally confirmed. The cumulative frequency of alloreactive sequences that could be traced back to unstimulated CD4+ memory T cells was significantly reduced by siplizumab. Unstimulated naive T cells appeared to be more diverse than memory T cells, and naive cells seemed to make a substantial contribution to the alloresponse. Roughly 75-96% of proliferating CD4+ or CD8+ clones could not be assigned a naive or memory phenotype. In reactions with siplizumab, an average of about 69% of mappable alloreactive CD4+ clones were Treg-derived, compared with roughly 27% in control reactions.

To note about this clone: Its antigen is unknown. No much larger clonotype is one base removed from it; base qualities were not supplied.

Sorted unstimulated T cells and proliferating T cells recovered from mixed lymphocyte reactions were subjected to TCRbeta CDR3 sequencing. Fresh whole blood from roughly 10 HLA-typed healthy donors was used to isolate PBMCs. To map where alloreactive clones came from, CD4+ regulatory T cells in the unstimulated state were FACS-sorted. The junction shows trimming of 6 bases on V and 2 bases on J, plus 10 bases between the germline ends. From the germline V gene, CDR1 is SNHLY and CDR2 is FYNNEI. Its CDR3 holds 13 amino acids, cysteine through phenylalanine. Left in the record is the CDR3 DNA by itself, 39 bases read in frame from the first base. The library relied on the immunoSEQ multiplex PCR assay. The deep sequencing platform assayed around 94,000 TCR templates per sample. Genomic DNA extracted from sorted T cells was used for TCRbeta CDR3 sequencing. On the study's bioinformatics: Clonal analysis of TCRbeta CDR3 data was done in the R programming language. Alloreactive CD4+ and CD8+ clones were defined by comparing unstimulated samples with post-reaction CFSE-low samples. Regulatory or non-regulatory origin was assigned to alloreactive CD4+ clones by matching of sequences to sorted unstimulated Treg and non-Treg repertoires. This immuneACCESS table, as held by TCRdb, lists in-frame sequences with V and J called but not all clones. Of the missing ones, under half trace to an unresolved V gene in checked studies; the others have no known cause. D and trimming come from the DNA, and the V and J calls and clone size come from that table. Present in this sample are about 69,000 clones, about 90% of which were seen just once. The ten most abundant clones make up around 1.8% of the sample.

The receptor comes from a human donor in good health. The chain is made from TRBV2 and TRBJ1-2; the D gene is perhaps TRBD1, on 5 matching bases. Sequenced: Tregs sorted from blood. The CDR3 here reads CASSRDPNYGYTF. The nucleotides read TGTGCCAGCAGCAGGGACCCAAACTATGGCTACACCTTC.